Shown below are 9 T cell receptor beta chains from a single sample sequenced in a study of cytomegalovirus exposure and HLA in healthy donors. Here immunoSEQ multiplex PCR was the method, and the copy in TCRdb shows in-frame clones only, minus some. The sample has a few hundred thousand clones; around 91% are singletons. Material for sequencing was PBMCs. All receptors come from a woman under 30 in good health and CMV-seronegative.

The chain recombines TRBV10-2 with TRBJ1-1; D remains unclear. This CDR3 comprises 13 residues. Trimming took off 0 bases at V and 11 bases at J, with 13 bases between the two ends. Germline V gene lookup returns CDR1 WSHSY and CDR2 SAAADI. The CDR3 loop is CASSESAAPEAFF. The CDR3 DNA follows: TGCGCCAGCAGTGAGTCAGCGGCCCCGGAGGCTTTCTTT.

CDR3 in DNA: TGTGCCAGCAGTACAAGGGGTAGCTGGGACTCCGGGGAGCTGTTTTTT. It yields the protein CASSTRGSWDSGELFF. The genes are TRBV27 and TRBJ2-2, with a tentative D call TRBD2 (6 bases). Trimming removed 5 bases at V and 6 bases at J, with 19 bases between. Germline values: CDR1 MNHEY, CDR2 SMNVEV (reference sequence). The CDR3 sequence is 16 residues long.

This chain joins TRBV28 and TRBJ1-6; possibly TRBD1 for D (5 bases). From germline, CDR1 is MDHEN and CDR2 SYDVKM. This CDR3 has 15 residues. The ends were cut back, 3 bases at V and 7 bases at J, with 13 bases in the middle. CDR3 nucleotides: TGTGCCAGCAGTTTGAGCCAGGGAGGGAATTCACCCCTCCACTTT. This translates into CASSLSQGGNSPLHF.

The CDR3 loop is CASSGGQGYSPLHF. In DNA form, the CDR3 reads TGTGCCAGCAGCGGTGGACAAGGGTATTCACCCCTCCACTTT. The J gene is TRBJ1-6, the V gene TRBV5-6; tentative D call: TRBD1 (5 bases). Trimming took off 4 bases at V and 8 bases at J, with 13 bases between the two ends. The CDR3 covers 14 residues. CDR1 SGHDT and CDR2 YYEEEE come from the germline V gene.

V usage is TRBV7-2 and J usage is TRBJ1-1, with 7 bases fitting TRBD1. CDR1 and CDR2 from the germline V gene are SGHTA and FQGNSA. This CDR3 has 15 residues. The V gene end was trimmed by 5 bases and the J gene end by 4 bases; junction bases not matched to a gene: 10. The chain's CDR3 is CASSPRQGRGTEAFF. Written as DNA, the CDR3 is TGTGCCAGCAGCCCGAGACAGGGTCGAGGCACTGAAGCTTTCTTT.

CDR3 coding DNA: TGTGCCAGCAGTCGGACTAGCGGGGTCCAAGAGACCCAGTACTTC. This translates into CASSRTSGVQETQYF. The chain uses TRBV6-5 and TRBJ2-5; TRBD2 matches at 12 bases. CDR3 length: 15 amino acids. Germline V lookup: CDR1 MNHEY, CDR2 SVGAGI. V gave up 5 bases and J gave up 1 base; unmatched junction bases: 2.

The CDR3 spells CASSYSGLSNQPQHF. CDR3 nucleotides: TGTGCCAGCAGTTACTCGGGGCTTAGCAATCAGCCCCAGCATTTT. The chain joins TRBV6-5 to TRBJ1-5, with D tentatively TRBD1 (5 bases). The V end was cut by 0 bases, the J end by 0 bases, with 6 bases between. This CDR3 region has 15 residues. CDR1 and CDR2 from the germline V gene are MNHEY and SVGAGI.

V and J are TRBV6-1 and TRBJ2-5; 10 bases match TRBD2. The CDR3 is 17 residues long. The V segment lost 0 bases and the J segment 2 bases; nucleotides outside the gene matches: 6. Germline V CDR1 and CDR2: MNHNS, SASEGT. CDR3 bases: TGTGCCAGCAGTGAAGCGCTCACTAGCGGGGTTCAAGAGACCCAGTACTTC. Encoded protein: CASSEALTSGVQETQYF.

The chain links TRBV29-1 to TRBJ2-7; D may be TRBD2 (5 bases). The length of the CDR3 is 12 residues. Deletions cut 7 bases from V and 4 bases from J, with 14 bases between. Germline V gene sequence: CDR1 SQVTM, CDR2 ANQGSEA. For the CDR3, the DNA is TGCAGCGCCCGGCGAGGGTCATACGAGCAGTACTTC. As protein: CSARRGSYEQYF.